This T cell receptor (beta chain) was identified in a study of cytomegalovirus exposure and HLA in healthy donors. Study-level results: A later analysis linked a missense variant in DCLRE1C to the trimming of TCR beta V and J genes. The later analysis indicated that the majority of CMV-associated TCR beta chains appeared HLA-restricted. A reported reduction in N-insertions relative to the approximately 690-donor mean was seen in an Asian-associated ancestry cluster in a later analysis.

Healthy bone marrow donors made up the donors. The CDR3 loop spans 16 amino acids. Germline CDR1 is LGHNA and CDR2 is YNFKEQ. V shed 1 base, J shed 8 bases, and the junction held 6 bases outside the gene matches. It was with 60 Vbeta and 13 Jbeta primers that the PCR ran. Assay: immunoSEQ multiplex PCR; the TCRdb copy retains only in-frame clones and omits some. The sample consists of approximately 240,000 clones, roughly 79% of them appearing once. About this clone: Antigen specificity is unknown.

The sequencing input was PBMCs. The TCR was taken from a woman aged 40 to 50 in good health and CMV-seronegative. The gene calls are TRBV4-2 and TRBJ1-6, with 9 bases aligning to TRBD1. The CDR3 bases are TGTGCCAGCAGCCAAGCCCAAGGGACAGGGTATTCACCCCTCCACTTT. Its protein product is CASSQAQGTGYSPLHF.